Listed below are T cell receptor beta chains from one sample, sequenced in a study of beta chain features in type 1 diabetes. Only in-frame clones appear in the TCRdb table, and some are missing; sequencing was by immunoSEQ multiplex PCR. The data hold 850,000 to 900,000 clones, with roughly 15% observed a single time. Material for sequencing was naive CD4+ T cells from blood. These receptors were taken from a young woman in good health. The CDR3 runs from the conserved cysteine through the conserved F or W. A D gene is named only where the DNA matches it firmly. A clone size is listed for some rows: how often the clone was seen (once, few, many), or a class if it is expanded.

clone_size	v_call	j_call	d_call	cdr3_nt	cdr3_aa
.	TRBV6-5	TRBJ1-1	.	TGTGCCAGCAGTTACTCATGGGTTAAGAACACTGAAGCTTTCTTT	CASSYSWVKNTEAFF
.	TRBV4-3	TRBJ2-7	TRBD1	TGCGCCAGCAGCCAAGAAGGAGGGGGACAGGGGGCGTACGAGCAGTACTTC	CASSQEGGGQGAYEQYF
few	TRBV7-8	TRBJ2-5	.	TGTGCCAGCAGCTTAGTTCGTCTCCCAGACCAAGAGACCCAGTACTTC	CASSLVRLPDQETQYF
.	TRBV6-5	TRBJ2-7	TRBD2	TGTGCCAGCAAAATGGGACTAGTAGGCGAGCAGTACTTC	CASKMGLVGEQYF
few	TRBV4-2	TRBJ1-1	.	TGTGCCAGCAGCCAAGATCTCGGGTCGGGCACTGAAGCTTTCTTT	CASSQDLGSGTEAFF
few	TRBV19	TRBJ2-2	.	TGTGCCAGCCGAGGGCGACAGCAGACCGGGGAGCTGTTTTTT	CASRGRQQTGELFF
.	TRBV28	TRBJ1-4	TRBD1	TGTGCCAGCAGTCTCGGGACAGGGGTCGGAAAACTGTTTTTT	CASSLGTGVGKLFF
.	TRBV11-2	TRBJ2-5	TRBD1	TGTGCCAGCAGCCCCGGACCGGACAGGGCGGAGACCCAGTACTTC	CASSPGPDRAETQYF
.	TRBV7-9	TRBJ2-3	TRBD2	TGTGCCAGCAAACTAGCGAGCACAGATACGCAGTATTTT	CASKLASTDTQYF
.	TRBV7-9	TRBJ1-1	.	TGTGCCAGCAGCTTACTCGGGGGGCTGAGCACTGAAGCTTTCTTT	CASSLLGGLSTEAFF
few	TRBV5-6	TRBJ2-4	.	TGTGCCAGCAGCTTGGGACCGGATCAGTACTTC	CASSLGPDQYF
once	TRBV28	TRBJ2-7	.	TGTGCCAGCAGTATGAGGGTTCGTGAGCAGTACTTC	CASSMRVREQYF
once	TRBV15	TRBJ2-2	.	TGTGCCACCAGCAGAGATGTTCGAGCGTACACCGGGGAGCTGTTTTTT	CATSRDVRAYTGELFF
few	TRBV6-6	TRBJ1-2	.	TGTGCCAGCAGTCACCGGGACGCCTATGGCTACACCTTC	CASSHRDAYGYTF
.	TRBV12-5	TRBJ2-2	.	TGTGCTAGTGGTGTAGGGACCTCTGGGGCCGGGGAGCTGTTTTTT	CASGVGTSGAGELFF
.	TRBV5-6	TRBJ1-2	.	TGTGCCAGCAGCTTCCGCCAGACCTATGGCTACACCTTC	CASSFRQTYGYTF
.	TRBV20-1	TRBJ1-2	TRBD1	TGCAGTGCTGGGACAGGGCATGGCTACACCTTC	CSAGTGHGYTF
few	TRBV28	TRBJ2-4	.	TGTGCCAGCAGTTGGGTGAGGCTAGCCAAAAACATTCAGTACTTC	CASSWVRLAKNIQYF
.	TRBV4-2	TRBJ1-4	.	TGTGCCAGCAGCCAAGTCCCCCAGTCTAGTTGGGAAAAACTGTTTTTT	CASSQVPQSSWEKLFF
.	TRBV7-2	TRBJ2-5	.	TGTGCCAGCAGCCCCACATTCAGGGCGTCCCAAGAGACCCAGTACTTC	CASSPTFRASQETQYF
.	TRBV4-2	TRBJ2-3	.	TGTGCCAGCAGCCAAGATAGGCGTGGAGGGACGGGAGATACGCAGTATTTT	CASSQDRRGGTGDTQYF
once	TRBV4-3	TRBJ1-2	.	TGCGCCAGCAGCCAAGATAGCAGGGCTGGCTATGGCTACACCTTC	CASSQDSRAGYGYTF
.	TRBV9	TRBJ1-1	.	TGTGCCAGCAGCGCCCAGAGGGGATTGAACACTGAAGCTTTCTTT	CASSAQRGLNTEAFF
.	TRBV5-4	TRBJ2-1	TRBD2	TGTGCCAGCAGCCGAGAAGCGGGAAGCTCCTACAATGAGCAGTTCTTC	CASSREAGSSYNEQFF
few	TRBV15	TRBJ2-1	TRBD2	TGTGCCACCAGCGCGCCGCCGGGACTAGCGGGAATAGGCTCCTACAATGAGCAGTTCTTC	CATSAPPGLAGIGSYNEQFF
.	TRBV10-3	TRBJ2-3	.	TGTGCCATCAGTGAGTCGATTCTTCTTCGTTCGGGGTATTTT	CAISESILLRSGYF
few	TRBV15	TRBJ2-2	.	TGTGCCACCAGCAGAGTCCCATGGACCGGGGAGCTGTTTTTT	CATSRVPWTGELFF